The rows below give T cell receptor beta chains drawn from one sample of a study of T cells in localized non-small cell lung cancer. Generated by immunoSEQ multiplex PCR, the TCRdb table keeps only in-frame clones and is missing some. The sample holds approximately 1,300 clones, approximately 35% seen once. The material was lung tumor tissue, obtained before any cancer treatment. All receptors come from a woman aged 18 to 55 with stage I lung adenocarcinoma. Both conserved end residues are part of each CDR3. The D gene is left open where the match is weak. Rows give clone size only sometimes, using once, few, many, or a class for an expanded clone.

v_gene	abundance	j_gene	d_gene	CDR3aa	CDR3nt
TRBV19	-	TRBJ1-5	-	CASSIREANQPQHF	TGTGCCAGTAGTATCCGGGAAGCCAATCAGCCCCAGCATTTT
TRBV11-3	few	TRBJ2-6	-	CASCKRVYPGANVLTF	TGTGCCAGCTGCAAAAGGGTTTATCCTGGGGCCAACGTCCTGACTTTC
TRBV18	-	TRBJ1-3	-	CASSPPRSSSGNTIYF	TGTGCCAGCTCACCACCGAGGTCAAGCTCTGGAAACACCATATATTTT
TRBV11-3	-	TRBJ1-3	-	CASTLGRRSGNTIYF	TGTGCCAGCACCCTTGGACGGCGCTCTGGAAACACCATATATTTT
TRBV28	-	TRBJ1-3	-	CASSSAGSSGNTIYF	TGTGCCAGCAGTTCCGCGGGGAGCTCTGGAAACACCATATATTTT
TRBV11-3	-	TRBJ1-5	-	CASSLVGGGNQPQHF	TGTGCCAGCAGCTTGGTCGGGGGAGGCAATCAGCCCCAGCATTTT
TRBV28	-	TRBJ1-2	-	CASSFNRRYGYTF	TGTGCCAGCAGTTTCAACAGACGATATGGCTACACCTTC
TRBV7-4	few	TRBJ2-1	-	CASSFGLGDEQFF	TGTGCCAGCAGCTTCGGACTCGGGGATGAGCAGTTCTTC
TRBV11-3	-	TRBJ2-2	TRBD2	CASSRMSRLAGTGELFF	TGTGCCAGCAGCCGGATGTCGCGGCTAGCGGGCACCGGGGAGCTGTTTTTT
TRBV29-1	-	TRBJ2-2	-	CSVEVWSSGTGELFF	TGCAGCGTTGAAGTGTGGTCATCGGGAACCGGGGAGCTGTTTTTT
TRBV9	-	TRBJ2-1	TRBD1	CASHYLYRGTRKFF	TGTGCCAGCCACTATTTGTACAGGGGGACTCGCAAGTTCTTC
TRBV6-8	-	TRBJ2-3	-	CASGVRGLRGTDTQYF	TGTGCCAGCGGGGTACGTGGGCTCAGGGGAACAGATACGCAGTATTTT
TRBV29-1	-	TRBJ2-2	-	CSVGQRTGELFF	TGCAGCGTTGGCCAGAGAACCGGGGAGTTGTTTTTT
TRBV7-5	few	TRBJ2-7	-	CASSFGTSLGEQYF	TGTGCCAGCAGCTTTGGGACTAGCCTTGGCGAGCAGTACTTC
TRBV15	-	TRBJ2-3	TRBD2	CATSRTGLEGGTQYF	TGTGCCACCAGCAGAACTGGACTAGAGGGAGGTACGCAGTATTTT
TRBV18	-	TRBJ2-1	TRBD1	CASSPQYRGEAEQFF	TGTGCCAGCTCACCACAGTACAGGGGGGAGGCTGAGCAGTTCTTC
TRBV6-8	-	TRBJ1-3	-	CASRPGRGNTIYF	TGTGCCAGCCGGCCGGGGAGGGGAAACACCATATATTTT
TRBV11-3	-	TRBJ1-1	TRBD1	CASSFGTGRKNTEAFF	TGTGCCAGCAGCTTTGGGACAGGGCGAAAGAACACTGAAGCTTTCTTT
TRBV7-7	few	TRBJ2-3	-	CASSLERVPTDTQYF	TGTGCCAGCAGCTTAGAGAGGGTGCCCACAGATACGCAGTATTTT
TRBV19	few	TRBJ2-1	TRBD2	CASSNPGLADNEQFF	TGTGCCAGTAGTAATCCGGGACTAGCGGACAATGAGCAGTTCTTC
TRBV9	-	TRBJ2-1	-	CASSVSGISYNEQFF	TGTGCCAGCAGCGTCTCGGGTATCTCCTACAATGAGCAGTTCTTC
TRBV19	-	TRBJ2-2	TRBD1	CASSSRDRGYFTGELFF	TGTGCCAGTAGTTCCCGGGACAGGGGATACTTCACCGGGGAGCTGTTTTTT
TRBV11-3	few	TRBJ2-7	TRBD1	CASSSGTGSYEQYF	TGTGCCAGCAGTTCCGGGACAGGGTCCTACGAGCAGTACTTC
TRBV28	-	TRBJ1-1	-	CASRLAGEGDTEAFF	TGTGCCAGCAGGTTGGCGGGGGAGGGCGACACTGAAGCTTTCTTT
TRBV11-3	few	TRBJ2-6	-	CASSYSSGANVLTF	TGTGCCAGCAGTTATAGCTCTGGGGCCAACGTCCTGACTTTC
TRBV6-8	-	TRBJ2-7	-	CASSYLGSGAYEQYF	TGTGCCAGCAGTTATTTGGGCTCCGGAGCCTACGAGCAGTACTTC
TRBV18	once	TRBJ2-3	-	CASSPLFDTQYF	TGTGCCAGCTCACCGCTGTTCGATACGCAGTATTTT
TRBV11-3	medium-sized	TRBJ2-1	-	CASSPARRTYNEQFF	TGTGCCAGCAGCCCCGCGAGACGTACCTACAATGAGCAGTTCTTC
TRBV6-8	medium-sized	TRBJ2-7	-	CASSYYGGGSSYEQYF	TGTGCCAGCAGTTACTATGGCGGGGGCAGTTCCTACGAGCAGTACTTC
TRBV19	-	TRBJ2-2	TRBD1	CASSGGQHTGELFF	TGTGCCAGTAGTGGGGGACAGCACACCGGGGAGCTGTTTTTT
TRBV28	few	TRBJ1-1	TRBD1	CASSLGTGFRTEAFF	TGTGCCAGCAGTTTGGGGACAGGGTTCCGCACTGAAGCTTTCTTT
TRBV28	-	TRBJ1-2	TRBD1	CASSFGDSNGYTF	TGTGCCAGCAGTTTCGGGGACAGTAATGGCTACACCTTC
TRBV29-1	once	TRBJ2-3	-	CSVNKGPDTQYF	TGCAGCGTTAATAAGGGGCCAGATACGCAGTATTTT
TRBV11-3	-	TRBJ2-7	-	CASSQQGNVDEQYF	TGTGCCAGCAGCCAACAGGGTAATGTAGACGAGCAGTACTTC
TRBV9	-	TRBJ2-1	-	CASSGLAYNEQFF	TGTGCCAGCAGCGGCCTAGCGTACAATGAGCAGTTCTTC